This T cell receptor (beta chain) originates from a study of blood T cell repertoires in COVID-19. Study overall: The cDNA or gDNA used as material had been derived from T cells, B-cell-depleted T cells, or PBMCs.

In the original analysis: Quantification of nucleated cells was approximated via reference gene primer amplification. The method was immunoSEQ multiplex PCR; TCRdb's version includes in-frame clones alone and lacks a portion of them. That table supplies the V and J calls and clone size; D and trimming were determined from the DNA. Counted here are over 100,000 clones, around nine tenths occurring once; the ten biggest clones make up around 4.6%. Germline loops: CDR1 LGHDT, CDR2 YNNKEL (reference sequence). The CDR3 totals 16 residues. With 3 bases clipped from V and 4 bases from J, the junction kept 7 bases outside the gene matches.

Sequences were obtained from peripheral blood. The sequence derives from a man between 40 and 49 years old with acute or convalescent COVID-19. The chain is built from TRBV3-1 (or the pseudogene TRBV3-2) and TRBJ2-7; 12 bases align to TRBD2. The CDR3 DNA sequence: TGTGCCAGCAGCCAGCGCGGACTAGCGGGGCCTTACGAGCAGTACTTC. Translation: CASSQRGLAGPYEQYF.